The 21 T cell receptor beta chains below were found in one sample sequenced in a study of Ad26.COV2.S vaccination and SARS-CoV-2 variants (dated by TCRdb to the early 2020s). Receptor libraries were prepared by the immunoSEQ multiplex PCR assay. In its TCRdb copy, this immuneACCESS table keeps in-frame sequences only and misses some clones. Where compared with another copy, unresolved V genes explain less than half of these, and the others have no known cause. The sample table shows nearly 400,000 clones, and around nine tenths are seen once. The ten largest account for over 1.5% of the sample. What this sample's treatment or condition label stands for: roughly 19 received Ad26.COV2.S at low or high dose, single or two shots; 5 received placebo; per-sample allocation not given. Repertoires of vaccine and placebo recipients were sequenced from samples taken on day 63 after the first injection. This sample comprised peripheral blood, obtained in a trial of Ad26.COV2.S vaccine versus placebo. Every receptor here comes from a person aged 18-65 years who received the Ad26.COV2.S COVID-19 vaccine or a placebo.

This clone appeared a single time. This chain uses TRBV18 with TRBJ2-5; D assignment may be TRBD1 or TRBD2 (5 bases each). With 2 bases removed from V and 4 bases from J, the gap between germline ends came to 5 bases. In germline, CDR1 is KGHSH, CDR2 LQKENI. The CDR3 length is 12 residues. The CDR3 DNA reads TGTGCCAGCTCACCAGGGACAGAGACCCAGTACTTC. Translated: CASSPGTETQYF.

The V gene is TRBV2, the J gene TRBJ1-1; D gene ambiguous. Germline assignment: CDR1 SNHLY and CDR2 FYNNEI. The CDR3 sequence is 14 residues long. V was cut by 6 bases and J by 5 bases, with 16 bases left in between. DNA of the CDR3: TGTGCCAGCAGCCCGCGCCAGCTTAGGACTGAAGCTTTCTTT. This codes for CASSPRQLRTEAFF.

The chain employs TRBV6-2 or TRBV6-3 and TRBJ2-7; tentative D call: TRBD2 (5 bases). Looked up from germline, CDR1 is MNHEY and CDR2 is SVGEGT. V was pared by 6 bases and J by 0 bases, with 9 bases between. The CDR3 is made up of 13 amino acids. Here the CDR3 DNA reads TGTGCCAGCAGCACCGACTACTCCTACGAGCAGTACTTC. Its translation: CASSTDYSYEQYF.

The genes are TRBV28 and TRBJ1-2; possibly TRBD1 for D (5 bases). V lost 5 bases to trimming and J lost 6 bases, with 16 bases between them. The CDR3 has 14 residues. Germline values: CDR1 MDHEN, CDR2 SYDVKM. CDR3 sequence (DNA): TGTGCCAGCAGTACAATCATCGGGGGGAATGGCTACACCTTC. Its translation: CASSTIIGGNGYTF.

The V call is TRBV29-1, the J call TRBJ2-1; 13 bases line up with TRBD2. V dropped 3 bases and J dropped 12; count of bases not matched to a gene: 5. Germline V gene lookup returns CDR1 SQVTM and CDR2 ANQGSEA. The CDR3 covers 13 residues. CDR3 sequence (DNA): TGCAGCGTTGATGGACTAGCGGGAGTTGGGCAGTTCTTC. Its translation: CSVDGLAGVGQFF.

The chain couples TRBV18 to TRBJ2-1; D gene unclear. Trimming cost V 3 bases and J 0 bases, with 9 bases left between them. The germline gives CDR1 KGHSH, CDR2 LQKENI. The CDR3 totals 15 residues. In nucleotides, the CDR3 is TGTGCCAGCTCACCTAGCCAGAGCTCCTACAATGAGCAGTTCTTC. Translating it yields CASSPSQSSYNEQFF. The whole variable domain, remainder taken from reference TRBV18 and TRBJ2-1, is NAGVMQNPRHLVRRRGQEARLRCSPMKGHSHVYWYRQLPEEGLKFMVYLQKENIIDESGMPKERFSAEFPKEGPSILRIQQVVRGDSAAYFCASSPSQSSYNEQFFGPGTRLTVL.

The chain is built from TRBV4-2 and TRBJ2-4; the match to TRBD2 covers 11 bases. The CDR3 has 19 amino acids. CDR1 and CDR2 from the germline V gene are LGHNA and YNFKEQ. Trimming cost V 1 base and J 6 bases; bases outside gene matches: 14. The CDR3 DNA reads TGTGCCAGCAGCCAAGGGGTAGCGGGAGGGTCCTCCTCGCGAAACATTCAGTACTTC. Translated: CASSQGVAGGSSSRNIQYF.

This rearrangement joins TRBV29-1 to TRBJ2-3; 14 nucleotides line up with TRBD2. CDR3 length equals 16 residues. Germline CDR1 reads SQVTM; CDR2 reads ANQGSEA. With 4 bases clipped from V and 1 base from J, the junction kept 4 bases outside the gene matches. The CDR3 coding sequence is TGCAGCGTTGCGGGACTAGCGGGAGTTCGCACAGATACGCAGTATTTT. Amino acid sequence: CSVAGLAGVRTDTQYF.

J is TRBJ2-7 and V is TRBV6-6; no clear D gene. V shed 2 bases and J shed 2 bases, with 10 bases lying between them. The CDR3 spans 14 residues. Per germline, CDR1 MNHNY and CDR2 SVGAGI (reference sequence). This CDR3 reads CASSYDISTYEQYF. CDR3 DNA sequence: TGTGCCAGCAGTTACGACATTTCAACCTACGAGCAGTACTTC.

This clone showed up just a few times. The V and J genes are TRBV7-9 and TRBJ2-3, with a tentative D call TRBD2 (5 bases). The CDR3 length is 14 residues. Germline CDR1 is SEHNR and CDR2 is FQNEAQ (reference sequence). The germline V and J ends were trimmed by 5 bases and 2 bases, with 11 bases remaining between them. CDR3 protein: CASSRSDFTDTQYF. In nucleotides, the CDR3 is TGTGCCAGCAGCCGTAGCGACTTCACAGATACGCAGTATTTT.

CDR3 in amino acids: CASSRAGGSYEQYF. CDR3 coding DNA: TGTGCCAGTAGCCGGGCAGGCGGCTCCTACGAGCAGTACTTC. This chain links TRBV19 with TRBJ2-7, with D unresolved. CDR1 and CDR2 from the germline V gene are LNHDA and SQIVND (reference sequence). Trimming cost V 6 bases and J 0 bases, with 12 bases left between them. The length of the CDR3 is 14 residues.

Concerning this clone itself: One end of the junction does not line up with germline, which may come from a read error. This sequence joins TRBV5-1 and TRBJ2-7; 10 nucleotides match TRBD2. In germline, CDR1 is SGHRS, CDR2 YFSETQ. CDR3 length: 17 amino acids. CDR3 bases: TGCGCCAACAGCTTGGCCGGTTCCGGGACTAGCGTTTACGAGCAGTACTTC. Its translation is CANSLAGSGTSVYEQYF. Full variable domain (missing parts from reference TRBV5-1 and TRBJ2-7): KAGVTQTPRYLIKTRGQQVTLSCSPISGHRSVSWYQQTPGQGLQFLFEYFSETQRNKGNFPGRFSGRQFSNSRSEMNVSTLELGDSALYLCANSLAGSGTSVYEQYFGPGTRLTVT.

The chain employs TRBV28 and TRBJ2-5; 16 bases are a match to TRBD2. There are 20 residues in the CDR3. The V gene end was trimmed by 1 base and the J gene end by 5 bases; junction bases not matched to a gene: 13. Germline V lookup: CDR1 MDHEN, CDR2 SYDVKM. CDR3 sequence reads: CASSLLMGTSGRDVGETQYF. In DNA form, the CDR3 reads TGTGCCAGCAGTTTATTAATGGGGACTAGCGGGAGGGACGTGGGGGAGACCCAGTACTTC.

The chain couples TRBV7-9 to TRBJ2-7, with 14 nucleotides matching TRBD2. The CDR3 sequence is 15 residues long. Germline values: CDR1 SEHNR, CDR2 FQNEAQ (reference sequence). V was pared by 5 bases and J by 5 bases, with 5 bases of the junction left unmatched. The CDR3 sequence is CASSLAGLAGDEQYF. Written as DNA, the CDR3 is TGTGCCAGCAGCCTGGCGGGACTAGCGGGAGACGAGCAGTACTTC.

The rearrangement joins TRBV12-3 or TRBV12-4 to TRBJ2-3; D is unresolved. The CDR3 is made up of 13 amino acids. V was clipped by 8 bases and J by 6 bases, with 15 bases between them. In DNA form, the CDR3 reads TGTGCCAGCGCCACACCTCAGGAGGATACGCAGTATTTT. Protein: CASATPQEDTQYF.

This clone was seen a handful of times. The rearrangement uses TRBV30 and TRBJ1-5; D perhaps matches TRBD1 (5 bases). The length of the CDR3 is 15 residues. Looked up from germline, CDR1 is GTSNPN and CDR2 is SVGIG (reference sequence). Trimming took off 3 bases at V and 0 bases at J, with 12 bases between the two ends. This chain's CDR3 is CAWRVKGDSNQPQHF. CDR3 DNA sequence: TGTGCCTGGAGGGTCAAAGGGGATAGCAATCAGCCCCAGCATTTT.

V and J are TRBV29-1 and TRBJ2-7, with 13 bases fitting TRBD2. The ends lost 5 bases at V and 7 bases at J; junction bases unmatched: 11. Per germline, CDR1 SQVTM and CDR2 ANQGSEA. The CDR3 runs 15 residues. CDR3 nucleotides: TGCAGCGTTTCCCCCCGCGGACTAGCGGGAGATGAGCAGTACTTC. Its protein product is CSVSPRGLAGDEQYF.

This chain uses TRBV5-1 with TRBJ2-1; D gene uncertain. Germline V CDR1 and CDR2: SGHRS, YFSETQ. The CDR3 loop spans 13 amino acids. Trimming stripped 0 bases from V and 10 bases from J, with 11 bases between. CDR3 loop: CASSLDTATEQFF. The CDR3 nucleotides are TGCGCCAGCAGCTTGGATACAGCAACGGAGCAGTTCTTC.

For this clone: The same CDR3 is also encoded by other DNA sequences in this sample. This sequence joins TRBV5-1 and TRBJ2-5; tentatively, D is TRBD1 (6 bases). V lost 2 bases and J 2 bases, leaving 10 bases between the germline ends. The V gene's germline CDR1 is SGHRS and CDR2 YFSETQ. The CDR3 runs 14 residues. The CDR3: CASSFGRGQETQYF. The CDR3 nucleotides are TGCGCCAGCAGCTTCGGCAGGGGTCAAGAGACCCAGTACTTC.

The genes are TRBV24-1 and TRBJ2-7; unclear D gene. The V and J ends lost 3 bases and 4 bases respectively, with 6 bases between them. The CDR3 runs to 12 residues. Looked up from germline, CDR1 is KGHDR and CDR2 is SFDVKD. The CDR3 nucleotides are TGTGCCACCAGTGATCGGAATTACGAGCAGTACTTC. Protein: CATSDRNYEQYF.

The chain employs TRBV7-2 and TRBJ2-7, with a weak D call TRBD1 (6 bases). V gave up 5 bases and J gave up 4 bases, with 15 bases separating them. The germline V gene has CDR1 SGHTA and CDR2 FQGNSA. The CDR3 extends over 14 amino acids. Here the CDR3 DNA reads TGTGCCAGCAGCCATGGGGGCTTTGATTACGAGCAGTACTTC. Translating it yields CASSHGGFDYEQYF. Drawing the rest from reference TRBV7-2 and TRBJ2-7, the complete variable domain is GAGVSQSPSNKVTEKGKDVELRCDPISGHTALYWYRQSLGQGLEFLIYFQGNSAPDKSGLPSDRFSAERTGGSVSTLTIQRTQQEDSAVYLCASSHGGFDYEQYFGPGTRLTVT.